This entry is about one TCR beta chain. What it binds is not known. This sample is part of a study of cytomegalovirus exposure and HLA in healthy donors. Study in general: Previous work identified around 120 million unique TCR beta sequences from around 170 million T cells.

Study-wide results and limits: Highest at DRB1 and lowest at HLA-C, TCR association rates differed among HLA loci in a later analysis.

PCR involved 60 Vbeta and 13 Jbeta primers. Here immunoSEQ multiplex PCR was the method, and the copy in TCRdb shows in-frame clones only, minus some. The sample has approximately 100,000 clones; around 77% are singletons. Germline assignment: CDR1 SQVTM and CDR2 ANQGSEA. J lost 7 bases, V lost 0 bases, and 10 bases had no gene match. This CDR3 has 15 residues. The TCR was taken from a man in his forties in good health and CMV-seropositive. The chain combines TRBV29-1 with TRBJ2-5; TRBD2 agrees at 8 bases. The sample was PBMCs. CDR3 region: CSVEDGSGRGGTQYF. In DNA form, the CDR3 reads TGCAGCGTTGAAGATGGGAGTGGTCGGGGGGGGACCCAGTACTTC.